This entry features one TCR beta chain sequence. The antigen it binds to is not known. The sample holds no much larger clone one base away, and base qualities are not on file. Compared with germline, V lacks 1 base and J lacks 6 bases; bases without a gene match: 5. Via the germline V gene, CDR1 is SGHVS and CDR2 FQNEAQ. Taken from cysteine to phenylalanine, the CDR3 has 17 residues. Here the CDR3 DNA is all that survives: 51 bases in frame from base 1. The data derive from a study of blood T cell repertoires in COVID-19 (dated by TCRdb to 2020 to 2022). Looking at the study overall: ImmuneRACE Cohort 3 recovered participants were defined by two consecutive negative NP/OP PCR tests, healthcare professional clearance, or symptom resolution. Samples from collaborators originated in the United States, Italy and Spain and spanned both the acute and convalescent phases of COVID-19. The material from the prospective study consisted of cDNA or gDNA derived from T cells, B-cell-depleted T cells, or PBMCs. The dataset comprised deeply sampled blood TCRbeta repertoires from subjects exposed to, actively infected with, or recovered from COVID-19. The repertoires were released in a freely available public database meant as a resource for research on the immune response to SARS-CoV-2. The samples were drawn from two sources: the first 160 participants of the ongoing ImmuneRACE study, and 1,200 or so subjects contributed by 6 global collaborators. Nearly every sample came with metadata listing a de-identified subject ID, COVID-19 status, age in years and sex. Where available, HLA class I and class II types were taken from metadata supplied by the sample provider and were not determined by assay-based typing. On the study overall, not on this receptor specifically: The quantity of clinical and demographic metadata differed by source and by participant and was supplied without curation.

The immunoSEQ Assay, a bias-controlled multiplex PCR, was used to amplify TCRbeta CDR3 regions from genomic DNA. Per the source publication's procedure: The number of nucleated cells in each sample was estimated by amplification of reference gene primers within the assay. To quantify the absolute abundance of each unique TCRbeta CDR3 rearrangement, sequence reads were collapsed and filtered. Productive Simpson clonality was computed per sample as the square root of Simpson's diversity index over productive rearrangements. Not all clones reach the TCRdb copy of this immuneACCESS table, which keeps in-frame sequences only. Checked studies attribute under half of the gap to unresolved V genes and leave the rest unexplained. V and J calls and clone size are given by that table; D and trimming were obtained from the DNA. Within this sample are approximately 210,000 clones, with around 87% of them counted one time only. The top ten clones comprise more than 7% of the sample.

In the prospective study, participants were roughly 18 to 95 years old, resided in about two dozen geographic areas of the United States, and were enrolled through a virtual design. In the prospective study, participants were assigned to cohorts based on the clinical history participants reported in a screening survey and a study questionnaire. In the prospective study, mobile phlebotomists collected whole blood, serum and a nasopharyngeal or oropharyngeal swab from each participant. Participants in the prospective study had the option to provide additional blood draws and questionnaires over a roughly 2-month period. Before DNA extraction, prospective study blood samples were shipped either frozen or at room temperature.

Sequenced material: PBMCs or T cells enriched from blood (not recorded which). This chain is built from TRBV7-8 and TRBJ2-1; 14 central nucleotides agree with TRBD2. The sequence came from a young man in a cohort exposed to, infected with or recovered from COVID-19 (not recorded which). CDR3 region: CASSLGATSGRANEQFF. The bases read TGTGCCAGCAGCTTAGGGGCGACTAGCGGGAGGGCCAATGAGCAGTTCTTC.